A single count supports the clone carrying this T cell receptor (beta chain). The authors' processing: Amplification of reference gene primers was used by the study to estimate nucleated cell counts. Method: immunoSEQ multiplex PCR; TCRdb's copy keeps in-frame clones and lacks some. V and J calls and clone size are as listed in that table; D and trimming were resolved from the DNA. The sample lists 200,000 to 250,000 clones; about 84% were seen once. The study drew participants aged about 18 to 89 years from 20 to 30 US areas. Recovered participants had two consecutive negative NP/OP PCR tests, healthcare professional clearance, or symptom resolution. The sample comes from a study of blood T cell repertoires in COVID-19. At the level of the study: Samples of COVID-19 (acute and convalescent) were obtained from the United States, Italy and Spain.

In germline, CDR1 is MGHDK, CDR2 SYGVNS. This CDR3 contains 17 residues. The V gene lost 1 base and the J gene lost 5 bases, with 17 bases spanning the gap. This clonotype was sampled from a man aged 55 to 70 who had recovered from COVID-19. Source material: PBMCs or T cells enriched from blood (not recorded which). The chain employs TRBV25-1 and TRBJ1-4; TRBD1 might be the D (6 bases). The CDR3 loop reads CASSESYTGNVNEKLFF. CDR3 coding DNA: TGTGCCAGCAGTGAATCATACACAGGGAATGTAAATGAAAAACTGTTTTTT.